What follows are 26 T cell receptor beta chains derived from one specimen sequenced in a study of blood T cell repertoires in COVID-19. Method: immunoSEQ multiplex PCR; TCRdb's copy keeps in-frame clones and lacks some. The sample consists of under 200,000 clones, less than 90% of them appearing once. Sample: peripheral blood. Receptors originate from an older woman with acute or convalescent COVID-19.

The chain employs TRBV9 and TRBJ2-3, with 11 bases aligning to TRBD2. The CDR3 is 15 amino acids. V shed 4 bases and J 1 base; nucleotides not matched to a gene: 2. Germline loops: CDR1 SGDLS, CDR2 YYNGEE. The CDR3: CASSSLAGGTDTQYF. The DNA for the CDR3 is TGTGCCAGCAGCTCACTAGCGGGAGGCACAGATACGCAGTATTTT. The full variable domain, in which reference TRBV9 and TRBJ2-3 provide the parts outside the CDR3, is DSGVTQTPKHLITATGQRVTLRCSPRSGDLSVYWYQQSLDQGLQFLIQYYNGEERAKGNILERFSAQQFPDLHSELNLSSLELGDSALYFCASSSLAGGTDTQYFGPGTRLTVL.

The chain joins TRBV2 to TRBJ1-2; possibly TRBD1 for D (6 bases). Germline CDR1 SNHLY, CDR2 FYNNEI. The V end was cut by 6 bases, the J end by 5 bases, with 16 bases between. The CDR3 has 14 residues. The CDR3 reads CASRSDSDLYGYTF. For the CDR3, the DNA is TGTGCCAGCAGATCGGACAGTGACCTATATGGCTACACCTTC. Full variable domain (missing parts from reference TRBV2 and TRBJ1-2): EPEVTQTPSHQVTQMGQEVILRCVPISNHLYFYWYRQILGQKVEFLVSFYNNEISEKSEIFDDQFSVERPDGSNFTLKIRSTKLEDSAMYFCASRSDSDLYGYTFGSGTRLTVV.

V is TRBV4-2 and J is TRBJ2-1; 9 positions match TRBD2. This CDR3 has 19 amino acids. V lost 1 base and J lost 2; bases outside the gene matches: 12. The V gene's germline CDR1 is LGHNA and CDR2 YNFKEQ. CDR3 in amino acids: CASSQGGLAGSLPYNEQFF. CDR3 DNA: TGTGCCAGCAGCCAAGGTGGTCTAGCGGGGAGCCTGCCCTACAATGAGCAGTTCTTC.

The CDR3 reads CASSQDSASRYNEQFF. The CDR3 DNA is TGCGCCAGCAGCCAAGATTCCGCTAGCAGGTACAATGAGCAGTTCTTC. The genes are TRBV4-3 and TRBJ2-1, with D possibly being TRBD2 (5 bases). CDR3 length: 16 residues. Germline CDR1 and CDR2: LGHNA and YSLEER. V dropped 0 bases and J dropped 4 bases, with 13 bases sitting between them.

CDR3 nucleotide sequence: TGCGCCAGCAGCCAAGATCAGTATAGCAATCAGCCCCAGCATTTT. Protein sequence: CASSQDQYSNQPQHF. The V call is TRBV4-1, the J call TRBJ1-5; the D is unclear. CDR1 is MGHRA and CDR2 is YSYEKL in the germline V gene. V shed 0 bases and J shed 0 bases, with 6 bases lying between them. The CDR3 extends over 15 amino acids.

The CDR3 region is CASSPARFAGEAYNEQFF. As DNA, the CDR3 is TGTGCCAGCAGCCCCGCCCGTTTCGCGGGAGAGGCCTACAATGAGCAGTTCTTC. The chain links TRBV7-2 to TRBJ2-1, with 7 nucleotides matching TRBD2. V lost 5 bases and J lost 2; bases outside the gene matches: 15. CDR1 is SGHTA and CDR2 is FQGNSA in the germline V gene. This CDR3 has 18 residues.

The chain has TRBV7-2 and TRBJ2-5; possibly TRBD1 for D (6 bases). The CDR3 has 17 amino acids. The germline V gene has CDR1 SGHTA and CDR2 FQGNSA. Trimming left V 5 bases short and J 7 bases short, with 26 bases between. CDR3 sequence reads: CASSQGPQGSGVGTQYF. CDR3 bases: TGTGCCAGCAGCCAGGGGCCACAGGGATCCGGGGTTGGGACCCAGTACTTC.

The chain couples TRBV10-1 to TRBJ1-2, with D unresolved. This CDR3 is built from 13 residues. Trimming pared 6 bases from V and 7 bases from J, leaving 15 bases between. The germline gives CDR1 WNHNN, CDR2 SYGVQD (reference sequence). The CDR3 protein is CASSGSFIGGYTF. In DNA, the CDR3 is TGCGCCAGCAGCGGTTCTTTTATCGGTGGCTACACCTTC.

The chain employs TRBV4-1 and TRBJ1-1, with D possibly TRBD1 on 5 matching bases. V dropped 0 bases and J dropped 7 bases, with 15 bases sitting between them. The V gene's germline CDR1 is MGHRA and CDR2 YSYEKL. This CDR3 is built from 15 residues. CDR3 bases: TGCGCCAGCAGCCAAGATATGAGGGGAGGAATTGAAGCTTTCTTT. It encodes CASSQDMRGGIEAFF.

This clone was observed a few times. The gene calls are TRBV19 and TRBJ2-3; 8 bases are a match to TRBD2. The CDR3 runs to 14 residues. Germline trimming cut 10 bases from V and 7 bases from J; bases unmatched to any gene: 13. The germline CDR1 and CDR2 sequences are LNHDA and SQIVND (reference sequence). The CDR3 DNA reads TGTGCCACCGAGACTAGCGAGAGAGGGAATACGCAGTATTTT. Its translation is CATETSERGNTQYF.

The rearrangement links TRBV6-5 to TRBJ2-1, with D maybe TRBD1 (6 bases). CDR1 is MNHEY, CDR2 SVGAGI, per germline. The CDR3 has 15 amino acids. The ends were cut back, 2 bases at V and 0 bases at J, with 8 bases in the middle. Here the CDR3 DNA reads TGTGCCAGCAGTTACCAGGGGAGCTCCTACAATGAGCAGTTCTTC. Protein: CASSYQGSSYNEQFF.

This rearrangement joins TRBV4-2 to TRBJ2-1; 9 nucleotides agree with TRBD2. CDR3 size: 16 residues. With V trimmed by 4 bases and J by 9 bases, 13 bases remained unmatched. CDR1 is LGHNA and CDR2 is YNFKEQ in the germline V gene. DNA of the CDR3: TGTGCCAGCAGCCCGGTGACTAGCGGCGCTACAGGTGAGCAGTTCTTC. It yields the protein CASSPVTSGATGEQFF.

The chain recombines TRBV27 with TRBJ1-2; 7 bases line up with TRBD1. Germline V gene data show CDR1 as MNHEY and CDR2 as SMNVEV (reference sequence). The CDR3 contains 16 residues. Trimming took 2 bases from V and 8 from J; bases not matched to a gene: 14. This chain's CDR3 is CASSLDRDPLYSGYTF. The CDR3 DNA reads TGTGCCAGCAGTTTAGACAGGGACCCGCTATACTCGGGCTACACCTTC.

The V gene is TRBV14, the J gene TRBJ1-2; TRBD1 aligns across 7 bases. CDR3 length: 13 residues. V was pared by 4 bases and J by 4 bases, with 3 bases of the junction left unmatched. Germline values: CDR1 SGHDN, CDR2 FVKESK. The CDR3, as DNA: TGTGCCAGCAGCCTACAGGGGTTCTATGGCTACACCTTC. Encoded protein: CASSLQGFYGYTF.

This chain uses TRBV28 with TRBJ1-4; no definite D call. V lost 3 bases and J 6 bases, leaving 11 bases between the germline ends. Germline assignment: CDR1 MDHEN and CDR2 SYDVKM. The length of the CDR3 is 14 residues. The CDR3 DNA sequence: TGTGCCAGCAGTTTGAGGGCCTCATATGAAAAACTGTTTTTT. Encoded protein: CASSLRASYEKLFF.

This clone was found a few times. The chain links TRBV6-2 or TRBV6-3 to TRBJ1-2; tentative D call: TRBD1 (5 bases). Germline CDR1 reads MNHEY; CDR2 reads SVGEGT. V dropped 2 bases and J dropped 3 bases, with 10 bases sitting between them. The CDR3 sequence is 14 residues long. The CDR3 protein is CASSYPGHHYGYTF. CDR3 DNA: TGTGCCAGCAGTTACCCTGGACACCACTATGGCTACACCTTC.

The genes are TRBV28 and TRBJ1-2; 7 bases are a match to TRBD1. The germline gives CDR1 MDHEN, CDR2 SYDVKM. V dropped 7 bases and J dropped 4; count of bases not matched to a gene: 9. The CDR3 loop spans 14 amino acids. The CDR3: CASTPGGQTYGYTF. CDR3 sequence (DNA): TGTGCCAGCACCCCTGGGGGACAGACCTATGGCTACACCTTC.

This chain's CDR3 is CASSLAGYEQYF. The CDR3 DNA is TGTGCCAGCAGTTTGGCGGGCTACGAGCAGTACTTC. The rearrangement uses TRBV27 and TRBJ2-7; a weak D match, TRBD2 (5 bases). The CDR3 totals 12 residues. Germline CDR1 MNHEY, CDR2 SMNVEV (reference sequence). V lost 3 bases and J 3 bases, leaving 6 bases between the germline ends.

The chain couples TRBV5-1 to TRBJ1-1; TRBD1 is a possible D gene (5 bases). This CDR3 has 13 amino acids. Trimming took 1 base from V and 6 from J, leaving 10 bases between them. The V gene's germline CDR1 is SGHRS and CDR2 YFSETQ. This CDR3 is CASSLQGGPEAFF. CDR3 DNA: TGCGCCAGCAGCTTGCAGGGAGGTCCTGAAGCTTTCTTT.

This chain joins TRBV19 and TRBJ2-2; no reliable D call. Germline loops: CDR1 LNHDA, CDR2 SQIVND (reference sequence). The germline V and J ends were trimmed by 4 bases and 0 bases, with 15 bases remaining between them. CDR3 size: 17 residues. The CDR3 sequence: CASSTPPAGANTGELFF. In DNA form, the CDR3 reads TGTGCCAGTAGTACCCCCCCCGCAGGCGCGAACACCGGGGAGCTGTTTTTT.

The chain couples TRBV9 to TRBJ2-1, with 14 bases fitting TRBD2. CDR1 is SGDLS, CDR2 YYNGEE, per germline. Trimming cost V 3 bases and J 0 bases; bases outside gene matches: 5. The length of the CDR3 is 18 residues. The CDR3: CASSAGLAGVPSYNEQFF. Here the CDR3 DNA reads TGTGCCAGCAGCGCGGGACTAGCGGGAGTTCCCTCCTACAATGAGCAGTTCTTC.

The CDR3 sequence: CASSYGAANTGELFF. DNA of the CDR3: TGTGCCAGCAGTTACGGGGCAGCGAACACCGGGGAGCTGTTTTTT. This sequence joins TRBV6-5 and TRBJ2-2; perhaps TRBD1 as D (5 bases). Germline V gives CDR1 MNHEY, CDR2 SVGAGI. The CDR3 extends over 15 amino acids. V lost 2 bases and J lost 0, with 7 bases in between.

The V call is TRBV5-4, the J call TRBJ2-5, with D perhaps TRBD1 (6 bases). With 1 base removed from V and 5 bases from J, the gap between germline ends came to 12 bases. This CDR3 region has 14 residues. Looked up from germline, CDR1 is SGHNT and CDR2 is YYREEE (reference sequence). CDR3 protein: CASSLTGFGETQYF. DNA for the CDR3: TGTGCCAGCAGCTTGACAGGGTTCGGGGAGACCCAGTACTTC.

This clone appeared once. V usage is TRBV6-5 and J usage is TRBJ2-5, with a tentative D call TRBD2 (5 bases). CDR1 and CDR2 (germline): MNHEY, SVGAGI. V lost 3 bases and J lost 6, with 11 bases in between. CDR3 size: 13 residues. CDR3 residues: CASSYVGEKTQYF. CDR3 in DNA: TGTGCCAGCAGTTATGTCGGGGAAAAGACCCAGTACTTC.

The rearrangement joins TRBV6-2 or TRBV6-3 to TRBJ2-2; 14 nucleotides match TRBD2. Germline assignment: CDR1 MNHEY and CDR2 SVGEGT. CDR3 size: 18 residues. J gave up 7 bases and V 4 bases, and 11 bases lay outside the gene matches. In DNA form, the CDR3 reads TGTGCCAGCAGTTCCCAAACCCGGGGACTAGCGGGGGACGGGGAGCTGTTTTTT. Translation: CASSSQTRGLAGDGELFF.

The chain joins TRBV2 to TRBJ2-1; 8 bases match TRBD2. CDR1 SNHLY and CDR2 FYNNEI come from the germline V gene. The CDR3 sequence is 13 residues long. With V trimmed by 7 bases and J by 7 bases, 6 bases remained unmatched. CDR3 sequence: CASKRTSQNEQFF. The CDR3, as DNA: TGTGCCAGCAAAAGGACTAGCCAAAATGAGCAGTTCTTC.